A selection of T cell receptor beta chains follows, all from one sample in a study of identical twins. TCRdb ran MiXCR on the 5' RACE reads and lists one entry per CDR3 protein. The table shows roughly 700,000 distinct CDR3 sequences, with over 8.5% occurring only once. Another study also made use of these data, one on yellow fever vaccine responses in identical twins.

The sequenced sample was PBMCs. The receptor source for this set is a woman in her late teens or twenties in good health. CDR3s include the opening cysteine and the closing phenylalanine or tryptophan. The D gene is left open where the match is weak. The size of a clone is reported for some rows only, either as once, few or many, or as a class for expanded clones.

j_gene	v_gene	d_gene	abundance	CDR3nt	CDR3aa
TRBJ2-6	TRBV7-7	NA	NA	TGTGCTCTGGGTGGGTCAGGGGCCAACGTCCTGACTTTC	CALGGSGANVLTF
TRBJ1-5	TRBV12-3/TRBV12-4	TRBD1	many	TGTGCCAGCAGTTTCGACAGGGGGCTCGGGCAGCCCCAGCATTTT	CASSFDRGLGQPQHF
TRBJ1-1	TRBV5-1	NA	few	TGCGCCAGCAGCTTGGTGCAGGGATTTAACACTGAAGCTTTCTTT	CASSLVQGFNTEAFF
TRBJ2-1	TRBV27	NA	NA	TGTGCCAGCAGTTCGTTGGTCGGTCCGAATGAGCAGTTCTTC	CASSSLVGPNEQFF
TRBJ2-7	TRBV7-9	NA	few	TGTGCCAGCAGCGCGTGGGGTCGTCACGAGCAGTACTTC	CASSAWGRHEQYF
TRBJ2-7	TRBV4-2	NA	few	TGTGCCAGCAGCCCCTTTGGGGGGAGGAACGAGCAGTACTTC	CASSPFGGRNEQYF
TRBJ2-5	TRBV3-1	NA	few	TGTGCCAGCAGCCAGAGATTGGCAGAAGAGACCCAGTACTTC	CASSQRLAEETQYF
TRBJ2-5	TRBV20-1	NA	NA	TGCAGTGGGGCGAAGGGCACGGGCGAAGAGACCCAGTACTTC	CSGAKGTGEETQYF
TRBJ2-3	TRBV11-2	NA	NA	TGTGCCAGCAGCTTAGCTGGCGGCTGGAATACGCAGTATTTT	CASSLAGGWNTQYF
TRBJ2-5	TRBV27	NA	NA	TGTGCCAGCAGTTTATACCCACCGAGGCGGGGGCTCTTGGAGACCCAGTACTTC	CASSLYPPRRGLLETQYF
TRBJ2-2	TRBV7-9	TRBD2	NA	TGTGCCAGCAGCTGGACTAGCGGGGATCCCGGGGAGCTGTTTTTT	CASSWTSGDPGELFF
TRBJ2-5	TRBV28	NA	NA	TGTGCCAGCAGTTCTCACAGGGATCAAGAGACCCAGTACTTC	CASSSHRDQETQYF
TRBJ1-1	TRBV5-1	NA	many	TGCGCCAGCAGCTTGCAGGGGAACACTGAAGCTTTCTTT	CASSLQGNTEAFF
TRBJ2-3	TRBV20-1	TRBD2	few	TGCAGTGCCCCCTTTACGGGGGGACGAGATACGCAGTATTTT	CSAPFTGGRDTQYF
TRBJ2-3	TRBV7-2	NA	many	TGTGCCAGCGGTCAACAGGGCTCAGATACGCAGTATTTT	CASGQQGSDTQYF
TRBJ2-1	TRBV2	NA	NA	TGTGCCAGCAGTGAGGTCAGGGACAATGAGCAGTTCTTC	CASSEVRDNEQFF
TRBJ2-2	TRBV7-3	NA	many	TGTGCCAGCAGCTTCGACAGGCGAAACACCGGGGAGCTGTTTTTT	CASSFDRRNTGELFF
TRBJ1-2	TRBV3-1	NA	many	TGTGCCAGCAGCCAGGAACTTGGGGGTGGCTACACCTTC	CASSQELGGGYTF
TRBJ2-5	TRBV27	NA	few	TGTGCCAGCAGAACAGGGTTCCAAGAGACCCAGTACTTC	CASRTGFQETQYF
TRBJ2-3	TRBV7-9	NA	NA	TGTGCCAGCAGCTTATATTCGGGACCAGGGGATTTT	CASSLYSGPGDF
TRBJ2-5	TRBV5-1	TRBD1	few	TGCGCCAGCAGCCGGGACAGGGGCTTCCAAGAGACCCAGTACTTC	CASSRDRGFQETQYF
TRBJ2-3	TRBV18	TRBD2	few	TGTGCCAGCTCACCACTCCCCGGGGGGGGAGATACGCAGTATTTT	CASSPLPGGGDTQYF
TRBJ2-4	TRBV10-3	NA	NA	TGTGCCATCAGTGAGTCCCCGCTACGTGGACAGCTACTAGCCAAAAACATTCAGTACTTC	CAISESPLRGQLLAKNIQYF
TRBJ2-3	TRBV12-3/TRBV12-4	TRBD2	NA	TGTGCCAGCAGCTATACTCTCCTGCGGGGGAGAAGCACAGATACGCAGTATTTT	CASSYTLLRGRSTDTQYF
TRBJ2-6	TRBV5-1	NA	few	TGCGCCAGCAGCGCCTCAATCTCTGGGGCCAACGTCCTGACTTTC	CASSASISGANVLTF
TRBJ2-3	TRBV6-2/TRBV6-3	TRBD1	NA	TGTGCCAGCAGTTCTTACAGGGGGCTTACAGATACGCAGTATTTT	CASSSYRGLTDTQYF
TRBJ2-1	TRBV20-1	TRBD2	many	TGCAGTGCTAGAGCGGCTAGCGGGAGCTCCTACAATGAGCAGTTCTTC	CSARAASGSSYNEQFF
TRBJ2-7	TRBV7-9	TRBD1	few	TGTGCCAGCAGCACCGGACAGGGACAGGACTTCGAGCAGTACTTC	CASSTGQGQDFEQYF
TRBJ2-3	TRBV12-3/TRBV12-4	TRBD2	NA	TGTGCCATCAGTTTTAACCTAGCGGGAGGCCCTCCGCAGGATACGCAGTATTTT	CAISFNLAGGPPQDTQYF
TRBJ2-1	TRBV4-1	TRBD2	NA	TGCGCCAGCAGCCAAGATTATTACGGTTTGACCCGGCGGACTAGCGGGAGAAATGAGCAGTTCTTC	CASSQDYYGLTRRTSGRNEQFF
TRBJ2-1	TRBV27	NA	few	TGTGCCAGCAGCCGGGACCAACCAAACAATGAGCAGTTCTTC	CASSRDQPNNEQFF
TRBJ2-2	TRBV11-2	NA	many	TGTGCCAGCAGCCAAACAGGACCTAACACCGGGGAGCTGTTTTTT	CASSQTGPNTGELFF
TRBJ2-7	TRBV6-6	NA	few	TGTGCCAGCGCTACTAACTACGAGCAGTACTTC	CASATNYEQYF
TRBJ1-2	TRBV20-1	TRBD1	few	TGCAGTGCTAGACCCCCGCGGGGACAGTCGGCTGGCTACACCTTC	CSARPPRGQSAGYTF
TRBJ1-1	TRBV5-1	NA	few	TGCGCCAGCAGCCCTATAGGCGGCAACCTAATGAACACTGAAGCTTTCTTT	CASSPIGGNLMNTEAFF
TRBJ2-7	TRBV24-1	TRBD1	many	TGTGCCACCAGTGACGCCCGACAGGGCCGCTACGAGCAGTACTTC	CATSDARQGRYEQYF
TRBJ1-2	TRBV20-1	TRBD1	many	TGCAGTGCTAGAGAGGGGGACAGGGAAGGCTACACCTTC	CSAREGDREGYTF
TRBJ1-2	TRBV5-6	NA	NA	TGTGCCAGCAGCCACGGGGAAAACTATGGCTACACCTTC	CASSHGENYGYTF
TRBJ2-2	TRBV20-1	NA	few	TGCAGTGCTAGAGTCCCCGGCAGACCGCAGACCGGGGAGCTGTTTTTT	CSARVPGRPQTGELFF
TRBJ2-5	TRBV20-1	NA	NA	TGCAGTGCTACAGGGTTAGAGACCCAGTACTTC	CSATGLETQYF
TRBJ2-5	TRBV12-3/TRBV12-4	TRBD1	NA	TGTGCCAGCAGTTTATTGGGAACAGGGGGGACGAAAGGGACCCAGTACTTC	CASSLLGTGGTKGTQYF
TRBJ1-2	TRBV27	TRBD1	many	TGTGCCAGCAGTTCCTACAGGGGGCTTAACTATGGCTACACCTTC	CASSSYRGLNYGYTF
TRBJ2-1	TRBV11-3	TRBD2	few	TGTGCCAGCAGCTTCAGCGGGGGGGTTAACAATGAGCAGTTCTTC	CASSFSGGVNNEQFF
TRBJ2-1	TRBV24-1	TRBD1	few	TGTGCCACCAGTGATGCCGGGACAGACCACTACAATGAGCAGTTCTTC	CATSDAGTDHYNEQFF
TRBJ1-4	TRBV7-9	TRBD1	few	TGTGCCAGCAGCTCAGGGGGACAGTTAAATGAAAAACTGTTTTTT	CASSSGGQLNEKLFF
TRBJ2-4	TRBV5-8	TRBD1	few	TGTGCCAGCAGCTCCGACAGGGACAAAAACATTCAGTACTTC	CASSSDRDKNIQYF
TRBJ2-1	TRBV6-2/TRBV6-3	TRBD2	few	TGTGCCAGCAGTTACTCGGCTAGCGGGAGCCGTGAGCAGTTCTTC	CASSYSASGSREQFF
TRBJ2-7	TRBV27	TRBD1	many	TGTGCCAGCAGCCTAAGGGACAGGGAAATTAGCGAGCAGTACTTC	CASSLRDREISEQYF